This TCR beta chain appears in the sequencing data of a study of CD8 T cells in ankylosing spondylitis. Study outcomes and limitations: Characteristic, it appeared, of ankylosing spondylitis blood was a TCR beta motif of roughly eight highly homologous variants. The authors reported significant enrichment of disease-linked clones in matched ankylosing spondylitis synovial fluid. Some motif variants were previously reported in reactive arthritis synovial fluid and blood.

As for this clonotype: Its antigen is unknown.

Scientists made TCR beta libraries using quantitative 5'-RACE with molecular barcodes. TCRdb analysed the 5' RACE reads with MiXCR anew, one entry per CDR3 protein. The sample lists 300,000 to 350,000 distinct CDR3 sequences, less than 25% occurring once. The CDR3 is 14 amino acids. Deletions cut 8 bases from V and 4 bases from J, with 17 bases between. Germline loops: CDR1 KGHSH, CDR2 LQKENI. Sequencing was done on a sample of blood, either unsorted or a sorted T cell fraction (not recorded which). The TCR comes from a female donor with ankylosing spondylitis or in good health (not recorded which). The gene calls are TRBV18 and TRBJ1-1, with a weak D call TRBD1 (6 bases). Here the CDR3 reads CASVKQGGSTEAFF. Written as DNA, the CDR3 is TGTGCCAGCGTAAAACAGGGCGGAAGCACTGAAGCTTTCTTT. Full variable domain (missing parts from reference TRBV18 and TRBJ1-1): NAGVMQNPRHLVRRRGQEARLRCSPMKGHSHVYWYRQLPEEGLKFMVYLQKENIIDESGMPKERFSAEFPKEGPSILRIQQVVRGDSAAYFCASVKQGGSTEAFFGQGTRLTVV.